One T cell receptor beta chain is described in this entry. The sample belongs to a study of blood T cell repertoires in COVID-19. Turning to the study itself: Sites across the United States, Italy and Spain contributed samples from acute and convalescent COVID-19.

As originally analysed: Estimated nucleated cell counts came from reference gene primer amplification. The repertoire was sequenced with immunoSEQ multiplex PCR; TCRdb's copy has only in-frame clones and lacks some. V, J and clone size are taken as reported in that table, and D and trimming were inferred from the DNA itself. The sample holds about 59,000 clones, approximately 92% seen once. The sequencing sample was made of peripheral blood. The source is an elderly man with acute or convalescent COVID-19.

Written as DNA, the CDR3 is TGTGCTAGTGGTTCGCAACCGGGACAGGGCCCGAGCTCCTACGAGCAGTACTTC. Residues: CASGSQPGQGPSSYEQYF. The J gene is TRBJ2-7, the V gene TRBV12-5; TRBD1 matches at 9 bases. V shed 4 bases, J shed 0 bases, and the junction held 13 bases outside the gene matches. Germline CDR1 is LGHNT and CDR2 is FRNRAP. This CDR3 region has 18 residues.